Sequencing of this T cell receptor beta chain was carried out in a study of blood T cell repertoires in COVID-19. The overall study: The United States, Italy and Spain provided the acute and convalescent COVID-19 samples.

Adults between about 18 and 89 years of age took part from some 25 US areas. Cohort 3 donors were reported recovered after two negative PCRs, clearance, or symptom resolution. The CDR3 spans 16 residues. Germline values: CDR1 LNHDA, CDR2 SQIVND (reference sequence). Trimming shortened V by 1 base and J by 7 bases, and 14 bases separated the two germline ends. Produced via immunoSEQ multiplex PCR; TCRdb's table is partial and in-frame only. The table includes over 350,000 clones, just under 90% detected once. This clonotype originated in a woman between 50 and 59 years old who had recovered from COVID-19. This sequence joins TRBV19 and TRBJ1-6; D is undetermined. Sequencing was performed on PBMCs or T cells enriched from blood (not recorded which). The CDR3 is CASSIGLLIGNSPLHF. The CDR3 region has the DNA TGTGCCAGTAGTATAGGGCTCCTGATCGGGAATTCACCCCTCCACTTT.